Detailed here is one T cell receptor (beta chain). Its antigen is currently unknown. This sample was taken from a study of T cell responses to AZD1222 COVID-19 vaccine. Study outcomes and limitations: Spike-specific TCR breadth and depth went up after people got two AZD1222 doses.

Germline V gene lookup returns CDR1 SGHAT and CDR2 FQDESV (reference sequence). The CDR3 contains 14 residues. V was cut by 5 bases and J by 6 bases, with 16 bases left in between. Repertoires were generated with immunoSEQ multiplex PCR, while TCRdb's copy carries only in-frame clones and drops some. The sample shows 150,000 to 190,000 clones, 75% to 90% of them seen only once. Source: peripheral blood, taken after recovery from COVID-19. The chain is built from TRBV11-1 and TRBJ1-1; D perhaps matches TRBD1 (6 bases). The receptor comes from an adult who had recovered from COVID-19. CDR3 nucleotide sequence: TGTGCCAGCAGCCGCCGAGGGGGGAGCGCTGAAGCTTTCTTT. Amino acid sequence: CASSRRGGSAEAFF.